The source of this TCR beta chain is a study of early T cells in non-severe SARS-CoV-2 infection. Whole-study context: The authors sequenced bulk RNA from unsorted whole blood, leaving chains unpaired. Study-level findings and limits: Private and CD4 specificities were missed by VDJdb matching, skewed to anti-spike CD8.

This CDR3 region has 14 residues. Germline V gives CDR1 KGHSH, CDR2 LQKENI. V shed 5 bases and J 2 bases; nucleotides not matched to a gene: 5. Each single cDNA molecule received a unique molecular identifier. TCRdb ran MiXCR on the 5' RACE reads and lists one entry per CDR3 protein. Of 20,000 to 30,000 distinct CDR3 sequences listed, around 4% were seen once; the top ten hold approximately 4.4%. This clonotype was recorded at least ten times. Its cognate antigen is unknown. This receptor was taken from an adult who was a healthcare worker with PCR-confirmed SARS-CoV-2 infection or an uninfected control (not recorded which). This chain uses TRBV18 with TRBJ2-5, with TRBD2 matching 7 bases. Material for sequencing was whole blood. CDR3 amino acids: CASSYTSEQETQYF. Written as DNA, the CDR3 is TGTGCCAGCTCATATACTAGCGAACAAGAGACCCAGTACTTC.